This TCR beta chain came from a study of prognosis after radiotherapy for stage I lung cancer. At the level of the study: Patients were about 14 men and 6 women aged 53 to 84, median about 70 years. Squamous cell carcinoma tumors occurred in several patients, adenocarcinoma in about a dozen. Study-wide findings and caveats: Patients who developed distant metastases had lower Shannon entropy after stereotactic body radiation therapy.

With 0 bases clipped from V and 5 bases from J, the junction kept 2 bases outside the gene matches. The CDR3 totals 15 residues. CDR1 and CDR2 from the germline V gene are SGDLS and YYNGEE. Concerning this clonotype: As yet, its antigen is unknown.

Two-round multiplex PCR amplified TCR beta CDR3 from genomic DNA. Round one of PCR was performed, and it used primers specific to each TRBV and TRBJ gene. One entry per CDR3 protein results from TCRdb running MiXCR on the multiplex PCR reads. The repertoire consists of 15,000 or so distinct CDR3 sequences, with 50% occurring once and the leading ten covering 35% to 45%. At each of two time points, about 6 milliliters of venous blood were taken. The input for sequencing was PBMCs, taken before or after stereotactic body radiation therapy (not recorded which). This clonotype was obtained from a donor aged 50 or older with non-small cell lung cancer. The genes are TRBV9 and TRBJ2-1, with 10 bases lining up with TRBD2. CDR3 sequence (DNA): TGTGCCAGCAGCGTAGGTCTAGCGGGGGACAATGAGCAGTTCTTC. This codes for CASSVGLAGDNEQFF. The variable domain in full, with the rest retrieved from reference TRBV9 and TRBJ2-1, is DSGVTQTPKHLITATGQRVTLRCSPRSGDLSVYWYQQSLDQGLQFLIQYYNGEERAKGNILERFSAQQFPDLHSELNLSSLELGDSALYFCASSVGLAGDNEQFFGPGTRLTVL.